These T cell receptor beta chains were read from a single sample in a study of T cell responses to AZD1222 COVID-19 vaccine. The assay was immunoSEQ multiplex PCR, and TCRdb's table has in-frame clones only and misses some. The data show approximately 110,000 clones, about nine tenths seen once. The sample was peripheral blood, taken on day 0 of AZD1222 vaccination. The receptors stem from an adult in good health. CDR3s include the opening cysteine and the closing phenylalanine or tryptophan. The D gene is left open where the match is weak.

J gene: TRBJ1-2; D gene: TRBD1; V gene: TRBV5-3; CDR3 protein: CARSGDRGRSYGYTF
J gene: TRBJ2-1; D gene: TRBD2; V gene: TRBV13; CDR3 protein: CASSLRLAGGYYNEQFF
J gene: TRBJ2-3; D gene: NA; V gene: TRBV18; CDR3 protein: CASSPNGGTQYF
J gene: TRBJ2-1; D gene: TRBD2; V gene: TRBV30; CDR3 protein: CAWSVRVAGNEQFF
J gene: TRBJ1-1; D gene: NA; V gene: TRBV10-1; CDR3 protein: CASSESGREAEAFF
J gene: TRBJ2-5; D gene: TRBD1; V gene: TRBV5-1; CDR3 protein: CASSLISGQAAQETQYF
J gene: TRBJ2-7; D gene: TRBD1; V gene: TRBV5-6; CDR3 protein: CASRLQGYEQYF
J gene: TRBJ2-7; D gene: NA; V gene: TRBV6-2/TRBV6-3; CDR3 protein: CASSDRQGGSYEQYF
J gene: TRBJ2-3; D gene: NA; V gene: TRBV7-3; CDR3 protein: CASSSRLAIGDTQYF
J gene: TRBJ1-3; D gene: NA; V gene: TRBV1; CDR3 protein: CTSSRGRPDGSGNTIYF
J gene: TRBJ1-1; D gene: NA; V gene: TRBV6-1; CDR3 protein: CASSEHATEAFF
J gene: TRBJ1-3; D gene: NA; V gene: TRBV6-2/TRBV6-3; CDR3 protein: CASSYREGAGQKFISGNTIYF
J gene: TRBJ2-7; D gene: NA; V gene: TRBV30; CDR3 protein: CAWNWGTYEQYF
J gene: TRBJ1-2; D gene: NA; V gene: TRBV7-2; CDR3 protein: CASSLNTGHGYTF
J gene: TRBJ1-3; D gene: NA; V gene: TRBV7-2; CDR3 protein: CASSLASGPGNTIYF
J gene: TRBJ2-7; D gene: TRBD2; V gene: TRBV6-5; CDR3 protein: CASSYSGGSYEQYF
J gene: TRBJ2-2; D gene: NA; V gene: TRBV27; CDR3 protein: CASSLWGQTGELFF
J gene: TRBJ2-7; D gene: NA; V gene: TRBV19; CDR3 protein: CASSIDTRLMDEQYF
J gene: TRBJ1-2; D gene: NA; V gene: TRBV7-2; CDR3 protein: CASSSPFALGYGYTF
J gene: TRBJ2-5; D gene: NA; V gene: TRBV27; CDR3 protein: CASSGTPSGTQYF
J gene: TRBJ2-7; D gene: NA; V gene: TRBV6-4; CDR3 protein: CASIKRNLYEQYF
J gene: TRBJ2-1; D gene: TRBD2; V gene: TRBV9; CDR3 protein: CASSVGGLAGVNEQFF